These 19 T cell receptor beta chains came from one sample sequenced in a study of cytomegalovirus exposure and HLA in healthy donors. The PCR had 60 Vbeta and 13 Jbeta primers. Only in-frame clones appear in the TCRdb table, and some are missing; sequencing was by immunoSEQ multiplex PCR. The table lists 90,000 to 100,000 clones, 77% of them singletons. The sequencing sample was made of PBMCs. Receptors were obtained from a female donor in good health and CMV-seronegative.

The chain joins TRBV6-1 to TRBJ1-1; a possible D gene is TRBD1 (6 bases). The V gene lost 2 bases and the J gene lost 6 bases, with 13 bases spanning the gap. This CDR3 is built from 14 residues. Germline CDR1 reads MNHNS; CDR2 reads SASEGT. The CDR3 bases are TGTGCCAGCAGTGAAACACAGGGAATCGCTGAAGCTTTCTTT. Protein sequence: CASSETQGIAEAFF.

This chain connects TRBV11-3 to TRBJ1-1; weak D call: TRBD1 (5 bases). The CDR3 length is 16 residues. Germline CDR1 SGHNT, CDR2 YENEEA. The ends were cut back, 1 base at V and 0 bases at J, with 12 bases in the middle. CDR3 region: CASSLARQLMNTEAFF. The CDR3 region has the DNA TGTGCCAGCAGCTTAGCGAGACAGCTTATGAACACTGAAGCTTTCTTT.

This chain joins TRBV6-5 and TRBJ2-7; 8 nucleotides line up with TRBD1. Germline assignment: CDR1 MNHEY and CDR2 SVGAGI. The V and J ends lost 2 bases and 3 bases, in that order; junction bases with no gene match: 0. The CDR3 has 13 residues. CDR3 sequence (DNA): TGTGCCAGCAGTTACGGGACAGGCTACGAGCAGTACTTC. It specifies CASSYGTGYEQYF.

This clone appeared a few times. CDR3 sequence: CASSPPLGGQQPQHF. In DNA, the CDR3 is TGTGCCAGTAGCCCCCCCTTGGGGGGGCAACAGCCCCAGCATTTT. The V call is TRBV19, the J call TRBJ1-5; a weak D match, TRBD1 (6 bases). The V gene lost 6 bases and the J gene lost 7 bases, with 19 bases spanning the gap. The CDR3 has 15 residues. Germline assignment: CDR1 LNHDA and CDR2 SQIVND (reference sequence).

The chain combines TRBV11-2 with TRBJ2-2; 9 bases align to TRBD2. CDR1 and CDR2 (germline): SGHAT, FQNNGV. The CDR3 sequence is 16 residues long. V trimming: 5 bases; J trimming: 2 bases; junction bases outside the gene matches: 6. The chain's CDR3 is CASSPRTSANTGELFF. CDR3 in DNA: TGTGCCAGCAGCCCTCGGACTAGCGCAAACACCGGGGAGCTGTTTTTT.

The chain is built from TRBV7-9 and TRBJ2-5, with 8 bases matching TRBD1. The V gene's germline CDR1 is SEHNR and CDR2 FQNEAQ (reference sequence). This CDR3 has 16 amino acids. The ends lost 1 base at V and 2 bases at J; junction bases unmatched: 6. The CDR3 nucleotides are TGTGCCAGCAGCTTAGGCGACAGGGGCATTCAAGAGACCCAGTACTTC. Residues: CASSLGDRGIQETQYF.

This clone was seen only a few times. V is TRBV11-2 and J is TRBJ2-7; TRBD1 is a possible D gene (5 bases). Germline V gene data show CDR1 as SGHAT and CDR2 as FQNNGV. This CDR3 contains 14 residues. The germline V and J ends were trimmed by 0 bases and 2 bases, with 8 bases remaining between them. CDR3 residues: CASSLEVRAYEQYF. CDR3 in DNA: TGTGCCAGCAGCTTAGAGGTCAGGGCCTACGAGCAGTACTTC.

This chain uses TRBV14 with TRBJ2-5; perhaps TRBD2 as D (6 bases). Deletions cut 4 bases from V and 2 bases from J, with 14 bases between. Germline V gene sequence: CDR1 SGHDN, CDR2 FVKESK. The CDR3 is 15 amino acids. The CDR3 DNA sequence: TGTGCCAGCAGCCCCCCCGGACTACTACAAGAGACCCAGTACTTC. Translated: CASSPPGLLQETQYF.

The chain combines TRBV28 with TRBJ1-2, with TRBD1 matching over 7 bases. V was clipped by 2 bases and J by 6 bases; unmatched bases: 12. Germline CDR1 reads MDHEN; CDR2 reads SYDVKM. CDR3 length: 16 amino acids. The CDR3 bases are TGTGCCAGCAGTTTAGATCAGTGGGGACAGAGGGATGGCTACACCTTC. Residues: CASSLDQWGQRDGYTF.

The CDR3 nucleotides are TGTGCCAGCAGCTTAGTTGTAACAGATACGCAGTATTTT. This encodes CASSLVVTDTQYF. V gene TRBV7-9 combines with J gene TRBJ2-3; D remains ambiguous. The CDR3 is 13 residues long. V shed 1 base and J shed 3 bases, with 5 bases lying between them. CDR1 is SEHNR and CDR2 is FQNEAQ in the germline V gene (reference sequence).

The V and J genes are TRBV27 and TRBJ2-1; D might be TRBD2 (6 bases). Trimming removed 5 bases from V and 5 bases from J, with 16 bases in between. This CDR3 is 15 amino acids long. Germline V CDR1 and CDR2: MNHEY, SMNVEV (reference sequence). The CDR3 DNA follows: TGTGCCAGCAGTAGAGTCCGGGACTTCCACAATGAGCAGTTCTTC. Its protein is CASSRVRDFHNEQFF.

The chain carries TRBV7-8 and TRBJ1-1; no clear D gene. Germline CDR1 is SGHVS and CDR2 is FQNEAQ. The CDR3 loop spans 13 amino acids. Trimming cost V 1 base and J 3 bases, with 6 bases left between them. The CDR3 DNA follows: TGTGCCAGCAGCTTAGTACGGGACACTGAAGCTTTCTTT. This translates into CASSLVRDTEAFF.

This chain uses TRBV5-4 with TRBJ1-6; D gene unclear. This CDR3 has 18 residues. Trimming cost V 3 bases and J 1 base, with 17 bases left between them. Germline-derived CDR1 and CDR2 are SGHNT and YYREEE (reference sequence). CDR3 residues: CASSSRIQSGSYNSPLHF. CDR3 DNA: TGTGCCAGCAGCTCCCGGATACAGAGCGGGTCCTATAATTCACCCCTCCACTTT.

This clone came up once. The CDR3 sequence: CASSRTGGRRNRGYNEQFF. CDR3 DNA: TGTGCCAGCAGCCGAACAGGGGGCAGGCGGAACCGGGGTTACAATGAGCAGTTCTTC. The V call is TRBV9, the J call TRBJ2-1; 9 bases fit TRBD1. Unmatched junction bases numbered 18, after V lost 4 bases and J lost 4 bases. This CDR3 comprises 19 residues. Germline CDR1 SGDLS, CDR2 YYNGEE.

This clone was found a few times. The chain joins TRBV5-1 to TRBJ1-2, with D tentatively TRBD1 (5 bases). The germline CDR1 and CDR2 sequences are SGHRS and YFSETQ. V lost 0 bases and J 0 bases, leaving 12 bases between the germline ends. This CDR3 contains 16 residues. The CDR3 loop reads CASSLDRPSANYGYTF. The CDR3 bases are TGCGCCAGCAGCTTGGACAGGCCAAGTGCTAACTATGGCTACACCTTC.

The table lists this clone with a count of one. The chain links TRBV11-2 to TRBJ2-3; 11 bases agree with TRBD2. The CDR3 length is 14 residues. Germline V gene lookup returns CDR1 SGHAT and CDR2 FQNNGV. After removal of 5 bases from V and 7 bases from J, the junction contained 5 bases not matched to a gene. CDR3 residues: CASSLAGGPNTQYF. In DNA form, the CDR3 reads TGTGCCAGCAGCCTAGCGGGGGGACCTAATACGCAGTATTTT.

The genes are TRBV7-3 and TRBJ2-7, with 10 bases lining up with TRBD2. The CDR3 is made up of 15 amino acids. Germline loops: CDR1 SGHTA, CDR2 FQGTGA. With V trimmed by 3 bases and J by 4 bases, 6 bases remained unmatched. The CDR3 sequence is CASSLGSGGAYEQYF. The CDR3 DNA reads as TGTGCCAGCAGCTTGGGGAGCGGGGGGGCGTACGAGCAGTACTTC.

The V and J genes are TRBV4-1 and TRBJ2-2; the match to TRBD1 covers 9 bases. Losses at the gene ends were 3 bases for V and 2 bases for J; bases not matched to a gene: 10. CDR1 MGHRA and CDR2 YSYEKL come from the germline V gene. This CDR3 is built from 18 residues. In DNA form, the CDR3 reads TGCGCCAGCAGCCAGAGTAGGCCGGGACAGGGAAACACCGGGGAGCTGTTTTTT. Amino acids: CASSQSRPGQGNTGELFF.

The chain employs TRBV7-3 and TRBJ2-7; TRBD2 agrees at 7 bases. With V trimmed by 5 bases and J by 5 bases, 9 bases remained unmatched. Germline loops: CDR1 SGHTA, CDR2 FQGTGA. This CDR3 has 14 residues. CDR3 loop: CASSRGLVSDEQYF. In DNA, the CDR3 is TGTGCCAGCAGCCGCGGACTAGTCAGTGACGAGCAGTACTTC.